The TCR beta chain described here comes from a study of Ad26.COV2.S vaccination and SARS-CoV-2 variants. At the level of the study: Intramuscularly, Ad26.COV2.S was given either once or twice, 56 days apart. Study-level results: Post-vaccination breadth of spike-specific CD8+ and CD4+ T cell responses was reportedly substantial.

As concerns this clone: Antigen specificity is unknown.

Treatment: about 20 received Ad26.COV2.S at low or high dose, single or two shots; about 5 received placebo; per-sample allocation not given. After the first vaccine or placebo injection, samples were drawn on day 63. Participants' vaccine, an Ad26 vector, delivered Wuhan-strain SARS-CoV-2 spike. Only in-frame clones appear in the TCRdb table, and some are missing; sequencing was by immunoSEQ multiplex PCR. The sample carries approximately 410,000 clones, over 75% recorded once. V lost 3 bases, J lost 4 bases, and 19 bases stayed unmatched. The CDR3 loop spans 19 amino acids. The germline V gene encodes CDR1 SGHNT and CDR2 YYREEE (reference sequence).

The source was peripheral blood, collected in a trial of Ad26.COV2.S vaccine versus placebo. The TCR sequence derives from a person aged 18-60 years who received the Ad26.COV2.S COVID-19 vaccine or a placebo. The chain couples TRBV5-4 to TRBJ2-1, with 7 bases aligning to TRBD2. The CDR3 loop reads CASSYQGAGLPLSYNEQFF. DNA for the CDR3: TGTGCCAGCAGCTATCAGGGAGCGGGGCTACCATTATCTTACAATGAGCAGTTCTTC. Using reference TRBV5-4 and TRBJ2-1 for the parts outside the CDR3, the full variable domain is ETGVTQSPTHLIKTRGQQVTLRCSSQSGHNTVSWYQQALGQGPQFIFQYYREEENGRGNFPPRFSGLQFPNYSSELNVNALELDDSALYLCASSYQGAGLPLSYNEQFFGPGTRLTVL.